The rows below give T cell receptor beta chains drawn from one sample of a study of blood T cell repertoires in COVID-19. Only in-frame clones appear in the TCRdb table, and some are missing; sequencing was by immunoSEQ multiplex PCR. The data contain over 150,000 clones, 87% of them singletons. The sample taken for sequencing was peripheral blood. The receptor set was obtained from an older woman who had recovered from COVID-19. The CDR3 runs from the conserved cysteine through the conserved F or W.

CDR3 protein: CASSRQDGYTF; J gene: TRBJ1-2; V gene: TRBV21-1
CDR3 protein: CASSQQGSYGYTF; J gene: TRBJ1-2; V gene: TRBV3-1/TRBV3-2
CDR3 protein: CASSSGGAGANTEAFF; J gene: TRBJ1-1; V gene: TRBV28
CDR3 protein: CASSLETSGDTGELFF; J gene: TRBJ2-2; V gene: TRBV5-1
CDR3 protein: CASSPTGANVLTF; J gene: TRBJ2-6; V gene: TRBV3-1/TRBV3-2
CDR3 protein: CASSLLAEPYEQYF; J gene: TRBJ2-7; V gene: TRBV28
CDR3 protein: CASSWTGYGYTF; J gene: TRBJ1-2; V gene: TRBV28
CDR3 protein: CASSLPPAGREETQYF; J gene: TRBJ2-5; V gene: TRBV7-9
CDR3 protein: CASSPRGGAYGNTIYF; J gene: TRBJ1-3; V gene: TRBV7-9
CDR3 protein: CASSVAGGALAGEQFF; J gene: TRBJ2-1; V gene: TRBV9
CDR3 protein: CASSVNRGSEAFF; J gene: TRBJ1-1; V gene: TRBV10-1
CDR3 protein: CASSPTGYEQYF; J gene: TRBJ2-7; V gene: TRBV9
CDR3 protein: CASSVGTAIYAGELFF; J gene: TRBJ2-2; V gene: TRBV9
CDR3 protein: CASSTADRARNTIYF; J gene: TRBJ1-3; V gene: TRBV28
CDR3 protein: CASSSGGAGNEQFF; J gene: TRBJ2-1; V gene: TRBV2
CDR3 protein: CASSVWRGGTGELFF; J gene: TRBJ2-2; V gene: TRBV9
CDR3 protein: CASSQTWGGDSPLHF; J gene: TRBJ1-6; V gene: TRBV3-1/TRBV3-2
CDR3 protein: CATSDSGRGFYGYTF; J gene: TRBJ1-2; V gene: TRBV24-1
CDR3 protein: CASSWGRDEQYF; J gene: TRBJ2-7; V gene: TRBV28
CDR3 protein: CAIRTGNSGGGNEQFF; J gene: TRBJ2-1; V gene: TRBV10-3
CDR3 protein: CATSDPIRHDRYTF; J gene: TRBJ1-2; V gene: TRBV24-1
CDR3 protein: CASSPLGQGDQPQHF; J gene: TRBJ1-5; V gene: TRBV7-9
CDR3 protein: CASSWTSGGAQQFF; J gene: TRBJ2-1; V gene: TRBV11-2
CDR3 protein: CASSFSHRNQPQHF; J gene: TRBJ1-5; V gene: TRBV28
CDR3 protein: CASNPTGTYEQYF; J gene: TRBJ2-7; V gene: TRBV5-8